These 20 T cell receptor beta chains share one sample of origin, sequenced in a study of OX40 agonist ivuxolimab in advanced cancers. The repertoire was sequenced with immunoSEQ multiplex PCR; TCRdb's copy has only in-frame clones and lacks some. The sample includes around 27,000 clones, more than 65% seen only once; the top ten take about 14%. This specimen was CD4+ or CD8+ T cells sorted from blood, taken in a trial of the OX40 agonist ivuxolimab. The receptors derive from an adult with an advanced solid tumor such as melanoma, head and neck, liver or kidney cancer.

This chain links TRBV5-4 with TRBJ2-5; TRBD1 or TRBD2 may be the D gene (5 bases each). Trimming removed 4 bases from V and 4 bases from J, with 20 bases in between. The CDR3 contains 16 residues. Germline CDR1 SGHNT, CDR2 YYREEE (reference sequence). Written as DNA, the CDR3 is TGTGCCAGCAGCCAGGAATGGGTTGGTGGGGGAGAGACCCAGTACTTC. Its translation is CASSQEWVGGGETQYF.

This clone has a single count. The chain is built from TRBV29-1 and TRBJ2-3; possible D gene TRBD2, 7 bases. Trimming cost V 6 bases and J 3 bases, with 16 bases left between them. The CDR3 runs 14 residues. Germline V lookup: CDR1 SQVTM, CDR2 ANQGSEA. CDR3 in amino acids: CSVIWGGATDTQYF. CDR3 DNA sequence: TGCAGCGTGATTTGGGGGGGGGCAACAGATACGCAGTATTTT.

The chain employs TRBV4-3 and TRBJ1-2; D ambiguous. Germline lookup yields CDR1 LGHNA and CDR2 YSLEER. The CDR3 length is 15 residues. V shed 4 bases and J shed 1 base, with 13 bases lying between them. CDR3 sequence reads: CASSPYMENNYGYTF. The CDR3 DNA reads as TGCGCCAGCAGCCCATACATGGAGAATAACTATGGCTACACCTTC.

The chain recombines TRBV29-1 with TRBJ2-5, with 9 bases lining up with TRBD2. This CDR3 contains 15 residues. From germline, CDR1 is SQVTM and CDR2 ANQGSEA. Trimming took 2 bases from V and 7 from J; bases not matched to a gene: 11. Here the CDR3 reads CSVESSGDYSGTQYF. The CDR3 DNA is TGCAGCGTTGAATCTAGCGGGGATTACTCGGGGACCCAGTACTTC. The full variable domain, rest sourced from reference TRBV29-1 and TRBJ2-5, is SAVISQKPSRDICQRGTSLTIQCQVDSQVTMMFWYRQQPGQSLTLIATANQGSEATYESGFVIDKFPISRPNLTFSTLTVSNMSPEDSSIYLCSVESSGDYSGTQYFGPGTRLLVL.

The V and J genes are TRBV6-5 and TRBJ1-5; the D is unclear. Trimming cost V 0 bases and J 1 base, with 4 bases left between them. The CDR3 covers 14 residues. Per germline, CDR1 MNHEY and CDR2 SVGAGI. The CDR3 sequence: CASSYSMSNQPQHF. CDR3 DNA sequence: TGTGCCAGCAGTTACTCGATGAGCAATCAGCCCCAGCATTTT.

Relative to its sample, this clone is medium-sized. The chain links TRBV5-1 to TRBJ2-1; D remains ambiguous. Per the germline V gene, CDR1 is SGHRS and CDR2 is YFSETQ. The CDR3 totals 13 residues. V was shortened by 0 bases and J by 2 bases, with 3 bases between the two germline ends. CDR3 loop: CASSLGTYNEQFF. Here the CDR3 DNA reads TGCGCCAGCAGCTTGGGAACCTACAATGAGCAGTTCTTC.

The CDR3 loop reads CASSSGRINQPQHF. CDR3 sequence (DNA): TGTGCCAGCAGCTCGGGACGGATCAATCAGCCCCAGCATTTT. V usage is TRBV7-6 and J usage is TRBJ1-5; TRBD1 might be the D (5 bases). Germline V gives CDR1 SGHVS, CDR2 FNYEAQ. There are 14 residues in the CDR3. Deletions cut 4 bases from V and 3 bases from J, with 10 bases between.

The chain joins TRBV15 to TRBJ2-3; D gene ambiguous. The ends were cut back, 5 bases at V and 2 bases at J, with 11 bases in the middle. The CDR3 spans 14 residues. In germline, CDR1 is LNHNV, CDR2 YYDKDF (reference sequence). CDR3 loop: CATSLRTVTDTQYF. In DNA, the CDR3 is TGTGCCACCAGCTTGCGGACGGTCACAGATACGCAGTATTTT.

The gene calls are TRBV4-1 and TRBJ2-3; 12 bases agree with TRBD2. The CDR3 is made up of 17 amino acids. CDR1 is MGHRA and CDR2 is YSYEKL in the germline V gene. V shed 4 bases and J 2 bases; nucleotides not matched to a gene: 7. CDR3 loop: CASSLWTSGEPTDTQYF. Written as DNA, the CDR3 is TGCGCCAGCAGCCTATGGACTAGCGGGGAGCCCACAGATACGCAGTATTTT.

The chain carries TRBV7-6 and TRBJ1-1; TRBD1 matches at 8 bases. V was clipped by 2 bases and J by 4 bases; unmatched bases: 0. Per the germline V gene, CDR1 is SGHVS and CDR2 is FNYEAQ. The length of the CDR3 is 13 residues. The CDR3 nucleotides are TGTGCCAGCAGCTTAACAGGGGGCACTGAAGCTTTCTTT. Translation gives CASSLTGGTEAFF.

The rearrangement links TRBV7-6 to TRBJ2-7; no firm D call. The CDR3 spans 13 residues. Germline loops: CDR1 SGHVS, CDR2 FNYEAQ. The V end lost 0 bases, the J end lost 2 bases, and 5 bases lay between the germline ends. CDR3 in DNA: TGTGCCAGCAGCTTAGCTGAGACCTACGAGCAGTACTTC. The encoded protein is CASSLAETYEQYF.

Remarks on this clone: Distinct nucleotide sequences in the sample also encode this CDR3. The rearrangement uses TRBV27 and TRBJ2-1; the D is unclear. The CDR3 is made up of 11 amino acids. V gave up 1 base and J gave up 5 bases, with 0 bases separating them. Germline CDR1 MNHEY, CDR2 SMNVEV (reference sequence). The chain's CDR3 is CASSLYNEQFF. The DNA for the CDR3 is TGTGCCAGCAGTTTATACAATGAGCAGTTCTTC.

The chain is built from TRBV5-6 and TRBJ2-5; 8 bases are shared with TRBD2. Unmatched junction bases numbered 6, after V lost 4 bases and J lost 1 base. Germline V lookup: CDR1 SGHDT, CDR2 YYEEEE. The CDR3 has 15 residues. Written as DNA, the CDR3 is TGTGCCAGCAGCCCAGGACTAGCCCTCCAAGAGACCCAGTACTTC. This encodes CASSPGLALQETQYF.

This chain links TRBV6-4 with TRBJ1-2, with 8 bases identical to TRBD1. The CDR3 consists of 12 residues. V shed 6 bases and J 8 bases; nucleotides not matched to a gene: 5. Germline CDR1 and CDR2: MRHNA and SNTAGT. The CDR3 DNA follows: TGTGCCAGCAGGACCGGGACAGGCGGCTACACCTTC. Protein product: CASRTGTGGYTF.

CDR3 nucleotide sequence: TGTGCCAGCAGCGCCTCTCAGGGGACTAACTATGGCTACACCTTC. It codes for CASSASQGTNYGYTF. The genes are TRBV9 and TRBJ1-2, with TRBD1 as a possible D gene (6 bases). Trimming took 3 bases from V and 0 from J, leaving 12 bases between them. The CDR3 length is 15 residues. Germline CDR1 reads SGDLS; CDR2 reads YYNGEE. The variable domain in full, with the rest retrieved from reference TRBV9 and TRBJ1-2, is DSGVTQTPKHLITATGQRVTLRCSPRSGDLSVYWYQQSLDQGLQFLIQYYNGEERAKGNILERFSAQQFPDLHSELNLSSLELGDSALYFCASSASQGTNYGYTFGSGTRLTVV.

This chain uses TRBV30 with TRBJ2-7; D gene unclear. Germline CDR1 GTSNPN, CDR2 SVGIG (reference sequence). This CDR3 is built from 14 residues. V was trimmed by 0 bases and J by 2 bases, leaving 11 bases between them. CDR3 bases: TGTGCCTGGAGTGTACGCCGCCTCGCCTACGAGCAGTACTTC. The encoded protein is CAWSVRRLAYEQYF.

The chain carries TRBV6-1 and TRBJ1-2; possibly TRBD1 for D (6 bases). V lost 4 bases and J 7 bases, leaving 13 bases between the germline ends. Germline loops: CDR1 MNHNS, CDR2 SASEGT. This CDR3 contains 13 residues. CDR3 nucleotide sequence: TGTGCCAGCAGTGGCAGGGGTGTCCTTGGCTACACCTTC. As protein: CASSGRGVLGYTF.

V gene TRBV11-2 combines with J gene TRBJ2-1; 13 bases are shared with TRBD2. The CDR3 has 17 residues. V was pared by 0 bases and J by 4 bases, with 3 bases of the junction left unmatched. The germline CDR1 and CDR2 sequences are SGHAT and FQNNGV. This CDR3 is CASSLETSGGSYNEQFF. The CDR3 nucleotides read TGTGCCAGCAGCTTAGAGACTAGCGGGGGGTCTTACAATGAGCAGTTCTTC. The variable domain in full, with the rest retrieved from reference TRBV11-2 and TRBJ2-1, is EAGVAQSPRYKIIEKRQSVAFWCNPISGHATLYWYQQILGQGPKLLIQFQNNGVVDDSQLPKDRFSAERLKGVDSTLKIQPAKLEDSAVYLCASSLETSGGSYNEQFFGPGTRLTVL.

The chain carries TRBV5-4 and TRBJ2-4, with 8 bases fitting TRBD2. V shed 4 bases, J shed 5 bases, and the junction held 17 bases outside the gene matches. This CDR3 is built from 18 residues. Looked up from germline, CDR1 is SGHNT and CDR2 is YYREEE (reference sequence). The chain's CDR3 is CASSLSGGREGIENIQYF. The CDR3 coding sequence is TGTGCCAGCAGCCTCAGCGGGGGCCGGGAGGGGATAGAAAACATTCAGTACTTC.

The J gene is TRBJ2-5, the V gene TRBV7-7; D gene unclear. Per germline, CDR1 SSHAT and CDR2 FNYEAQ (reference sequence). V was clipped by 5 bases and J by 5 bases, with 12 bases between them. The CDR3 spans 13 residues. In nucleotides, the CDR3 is TGTGCCAGCAGCCCGCCTCACGGTGAGACCCAGTACTTC. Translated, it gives CASSPPHGETQYF.